The 20 T cell receptor beta chains listed next were all sequenced from one sample in a study of cytomegalovirus exposure and HLA in healthy donors (dated by TCRdb to 2015 to 2018). Library prep was done by the immunoSEQ multiplex PCR assay. The multiplex PCR relied on a mix of 60 forward primers for TCR Vbeta segments and 13 reverse primers for TCR Jbeta segments. Drawn from immuneACCESS, this table holds only the in-frame rearrangements with V and J called that TCRdb kept. Clones are partly lost; checked studies trace under half to an unresolved V gene and leave the rest unexplained. Here the sample has about 120,000 clones; less than 65% occur a single time. The ten most abundant clones make up approximately 9.1% of the sample. The specimen was PBMCs. These receptors came from a man in his forties in good health and CMV-seropositive.

The chain combines TRBV2 with TRBJ2-7; D is ambiguous. V lost 5 bases and J 1 base, leaving 15 bases between the germline ends. CDR1 SNHLY and CDR2 FYNNEI come from the germline V gene. The CDR3 sequence is 15 residues long. CDR3 sequence: CASSPISSPSYEQYF. DNA of the CDR3: TGTGCCAGCAGTCCTATTTCGTCCCCTTCCTACGAGCAGTACTTC.

As to this clone: Other DNA sequences in the sample encode the same CDR3. The V and J genes are TRBV18 and TRBJ2-7; TRBD1 agrees at 7 bases. Germline V lookup: CDR1 KGHSH, CDR2 LQKENI. With 3 bases clipped from V and 2 bases from J, the junction kept 4 bases outside the gene matches. The CDR3 runs to 14 residues. For the CDR3, the DNA is TGTGCCAGCTCACCCCGACAGGGTACCTACGAGCAGTACTTC. Residues: CASSPRQGTYEQYF.

This chain joins TRBV11-2 and TRBJ2-5; 15 bases agree with TRBD2. This CDR3 contains 18 residues. In germline, CDR1 is SGHAT, CDR2 FQNNGV. The V and J ends lost 5 bases and 1 base, in that order; junction bases with no gene match: 8. CDR3 protein: CASSPGLAGGNPQETQYF. CDR3 bases: TGTGCCAGCAGCCCGGGACTAGCGGGGGGCAACCCCCAAGAGACCCAGTACTTC.

The rearrangement links TRBV11-3 to TRBJ1-1; D is perhaps TRBD1 (6 bases). CDR1 and CDR2 from the germline V gene are SGHNT and YENEEA. V was cut by 5 bases and J by 4 bases, with 14 bases left in between. The CDR3 extends over 14 amino acids. CDR3 DNA sequence: TGTGCCAGCAGCCTCAGGGGAATGGGCACTGAAGCTTTCTTT. This gives the protein CASSLRGMGTEAFF. Drawing the rest from reference TRBV11-3 and TRBJ1-1, the complete variable domain is EAGVVQSPRYKIIEKKQPVAFWCNPISGHNTLYWYLQNLGQGPELLIRYENEEAVDDSQLPKDRFSAERLKGVDSTLKIQPAELGDSAVYLCASSLRGMGTEAFFGQGTRLTVV.

The chain recombines TRBV6-1 with TRBJ2-1; tentatively, D is TRBD2 (5 bases). This CDR3 is built from 14 residues. With 4 bases removed from V and 5 bases from J, the gap between germline ends came to 12 bases. CDR1 is MNHNS and CDR2 is SASEGT in the germline V gene. The CDR3 DNA reads as TGTGCCAGCAGTGCTACCGGGGTGAACAATGAGCAGTTCTTC. It codes for CASSATGVNNEQFF.

This sequence joins TRBV5-6 and TRBJ1-2; a weak D match, TRBD1 (5 bases). V lost 4 bases, J lost 8 bases, and 21 bases lay in between. The CDR3 loop spans 15 amino acids. Germline CDR1 SGHDT, CDR2 YYEEEE. CDR3 region: CASSVAGTASDGYTF. The CDR3, as DNA: TGTGCCAGCAGCGTTGCCGGGACGGCTAGCGACGGCTACACCTTC.

This clone was counted between two and nine times. The chain has TRBV5-1 and TRBJ2-7; TRBD1 is a possible D gene (6 bases). V lost 4 bases and J lost 4, with 18 bases in between. The germline V gene has CDR1 SGHRS and CDR2 YFSETQ. The CDR3 contains 15 residues. The CDR3 DNA follows: TGCGCCAGCAGCCCTGAACGGACAGAACAATACGAGCAGTACTTC. Protein: CASSPERTEQYEQYF.

This chain connects TRBV7-7 to TRBJ2-3; D unclear. V dropped 4 bases and J dropped 3 bases, with 8 bases sitting between them. This CDR3 contains 13 residues. Germline lookup yields CDR1 SSHAT and CDR2 FNYEAQ (reference sequence). CDR3 nucleotides: TGTGCCAGCAGCTCCCTCGGTACAGATACGCAGTATTTT. Amino acid sequence: CASSSLGTDTQYF.

The rearrangement links TRBV7-9 to TRBJ2-1; D not resolved. V was pared by 5 bases and J by 5 bases, with 7 bases between. Germline CDR1 reads SEHNR; CDR2 reads FQNEAQ (reference sequence). This CDR3 is built from 12 residues. The CDR3 reads CASSHDNNEQFF. In DNA form, the CDR3 reads TGTGCCAGCAGCCATGACAACAATGAGCAGTTCTTC.

V usage is TRBV10-3 and J usage is TRBJ2-1; 7 bases fit TRBD1. J gave up 9 bases and V 4 bases, and 6 bases lay outside the gene matches. The CDR3 runs to 13 residues. Germline values: CDR1 ENHRY, CDR2 SYGVKD. This chain's CDR3 is CAISGQGFGEQFF. For the CDR3, the DNA is TGTGCCATCAGTGGACAGGGATTTGGTGAGCAGTTCTTC.

This sequence joins TRBV2 and TRBJ2-2; 10 nucleotides line up with TRBD2. Germline V gene lookup returns CDR1 SNHLY and CDR2 FYNNEI. The CDR3 covers 17 residues. The J segment lost 4 bases and the V segment lost 6 bases, leaving 11 bases of the junction unmatched. This CDR3 reads CASRILAGASGTGELFF. The CDR3, as DNA: TGTGCCAGCAGGATCCTAGCGGGAGCCTCGGGCACCGGGGAGCTGTTTTTT. Full variable domain (missing parts from reference TRBV2 and TRBJ2-2): EPEVTQTPSHQVTQMGQEVILRCVPISNHLYFYWYRQILGQKVEFLVSFYNNEISEKSEIFDDQFSVERPDGSNFTLKIRSTKLEDSAMYFCASRILAGASGTGELFFGEGSRLTVL.

This rearrangement joins TRBV27 to TRBJ1-3, with D hard to call. Germline loops: CDR1 MNHEY, CDR2 SMNVEV (reference sequence). The CDR3 is 13 residues long. Trimming removed 5 bases from V and 8 bases from J, with 13 bases in between. In DNA form, the CDR3 reads TGTGCCAGCAGTGGAGGGATCAGCGACACCATATATTTT. Translating it yields CASSGGISDTIYF.

This chain links TRBV2 with TRBJ2-7; no clear D gene. The CDR3 runs to 15 residues. The germline V and J ends were trimmed by 5 bases and 2 bases, with 16 bases remaining between them. The V gene's germline CDR1 is SNHLY and CDR2 FYNNEI. This chain's CDR3 is CASSLGLEGAYEQYF. Here the CDR3 DNA reads TGTGCCAGCAGTTTGGGTCTAGAAGGAGCCTACGAGCAGTACTTC.

J is TRBJ2-5 and V is TRBV2; no firm D call. CDR1 and CDR2 (germline): SNHLY, FYNNEI. The germline V and J ends were trimmed by 7 bases and 2 bases, with 14 bases remaining between them. The CDR3 sequence is 14 residues long. CDR3 loop: CASTFELMQETQYF. The CDR3 bases are TGTGCCAGCACCTTCGAACTCATGCAAGAGACCCAGTACTTC.

The chain has TRBV2 and TRBJ2-5; D ambiguous. V was clipped by 3 bases and J by 0 bases, with 11 bases between them. The length of the CDR3 is 15 residues. Germline CDR1 reads SNHLY; CDR2 reads FYNNEI. CDR3 DNA sequence: TGTGCCAGCAGTGAGTACAGAAATTACCAAGAGACCCAGTACTTC. Encoded protein: CASSEYRNYQETQYF.

The chain uses TRBV6-6 and TRBJ1-1, with TRBD1 as a possible D gene (6 bases). The CDR3 consists of 15 residues. Germline V gene lookup returns CDR1 MNHNY and CDR2 SVGAGI (reference sequence). V was cut by 4 bases and J by 6 bases, with 18 bases left in between. The CDR3 loop reads CASSFPGSKGAEAFF. The CDR3 bases are TGTGCCAGCAGTTTCCCGGGCTCAAAGGGGGCTGAAGCTTTCTTT.

The V call is TRBV7-9, the J call TRBJ2-4; weak D call: TRBD2 (6 bases). CDR3 length: 13 amino acids. Trimming left V 1 base short and J 7 bases short, with 8 bases between. CDR1 is SEHNR and CDR2 is FQNEAQ in the germline V gene (reference sequence). The CDR3 nucleotides are TGTGCCAGCAGCTTAGGGGCGGGGAACATTCAGTACTTC. It encodes CASSLGAGNIQYF.

The J gene is TRBJ2-5, the V gene TRBV11-3; 8 nucleotides line up with TRBD2. V lost 2 bases, J lost 4 bases, and 6 bases stayed unmatched. The CDR3 contains 15 residues. The germline CDR1 and CDR2 sequences are SGHNT and YENEEA. The CDR3 sequence is CASSLSRGGLETQYF. The CDR3 DNA reads TGTGCCAGCAGCTTAAGTCGGGGGGGATTAGAGACCCAGTACTTC.

As for this clone: Distinct nucleotide sequences in the sample also encode this CDR3. The CDR3 is CASSLGQGEETQYF. CDR3 nucleotides: TGCGCCAGCAGCCTTGGACAGGGGGAAGAGACCCAGTACTTC. J is TRBJ2-5 and V is TRBV5-1; 10 nucleotides agree with TRBD1. Germline CDR1 is SGHRS and CDR2 is YFSETQ. Germline trimming cut 4 bases from V and 3 bases from J; bases unmatched to any gene: 3. The CDR3 extends over 14 amino acids.

This chain uses TRBV6-5 with TRBJ1-1; D is possibly TRBD1 (6 bases). Germline CDR1 and CDR2: MNHEY and SVGAGI. Trimming pared 0 bases from V and 1 base from J, leaving 12 bases between. The CDR3 is 16 amino acids. The CDR3 reads CASSYSGRGTNTEAFF. The CDR3 nucleotides read TGTGCCAGCAGTTACTCTGGCAGGGGAACGAACACTGAAGCTTTCTTT.